These T cell receptor beta chains were read from a single sample in a study of T cells in Graves' hyperthyroidism and ophthalmopathy. TCRdb reprocessed the multiplex PCR reads with MiXCR, giving one entry per CDR3 protein. The sample has about 380,000 distinct CDR3 sequences; less than 15% are singletons. Input material: blood. Source of these receptors: a man aged 25 to 40 with Graves' hyperthyroidism that later progressed to Graves' ophthalmopathy. The CDR3 runs from the conserved cysteine through the conserved F or W. D genes are given only for firm matches. A row's size may be missing; if present it is once, few, many or a size class.

abundance: many; d_gene: TRBD2; j_gene: TRBJ2-5; v_gene: TRBV6-2/TRBV6-3; CDR3aa: CASSYDASGASETQYF; CDR3nt: TGTGCCAGCAGTTATGATGCTAGCGGGGCGAGTGAGACCCAGTACTTC
abundance: many; d_gene: TRBD2; j_gene: TRBJ2-1; v_gene: TRBV5-1; CDR3aa: CASSLGLAAYDYNEQFF; CDR3nt: TGCGCCAGCAGCTTGGGACTAGCGGCGTACGATTACAATGAGCAGTTCTTC
abundance: few; d_gene: .; j_gene: TRBJ1-5; v_gene: TRBV6-2/TRBV6-3; CDR3aa: CAGSSLPPGHSNQPQHF; CDR3nt: TGTGCCGGCAGCTCCCTCCCGCCAGGACATAGCAATCAGCCCCAGCATTTT
abundance: many; d_gene: .; j_gene: TRBJ1-5; v_gene: TRBV20-1; CDR3aa: CSALDGNSNQPQHF; CDR3nt: TGCAGTGCTTTGGACGGAAATAGCAATCAGCCCCAGCATTTT
abundance: few; d_gene: .; j_gene: TRBJ2-7; v_gene: TRBV18; CDR3aa: CASSPGLTHSYEQYF; CDR3nt: TGTGCCAGCTCACCAGGGTTGACCCACTCATACGAGCAGTACTTC
abundance: .; d_gene: .; j_gene: TRBJ2-2; v_gene: TRBV3-1; CDR3aa: CASSPLGGRTGELFF; CDR3nt: TGTGCCAGCAGCCCTTTAGGGGGTCGGACCGGGGAGCTGTTTTTT
abundance: .; d_gene: TRBD2; j_gene: TRBJ2-7; v_gene: TRBV6-1; CDR3aa: CASRPRGGPYEQYF; CDR3nt: TGTGCCAGCAGACCCCGGGGGGGGCCCTACGAGCAGTACTTC
abundance: .; d_gene: TRBD2; j_gene: TRBJ2-7; v_gene: TRBV6-1; CDR3aa: CASGTGLAGHEQYF; CDR3nt: TGTGCCAGCGGGACCGGACTAGCGGGGCATGAGCAGTACTTC
abundance: few; d_gene: .; j_gene: TRBJ2-2; v_gene: TRBV3-1; CDR3aa: CASSPNYLKATGELFF; CDR3nt: TGTGCCAGCAGCCCAAATTATCTTAAGGCCACCGGGGAGCTGTTTTTT
abundance: many; d_gene: TRBD1; j_gene: TRBJ2-7; v_gene: TRBV6-1; CDR3aa: CASRDTGTGGYEQYF; CDR3nt: TGTGCCAGCAGAGACACCGGGACAGGGGGTTACGAGCAGTACTTC
abundance: many; d_gene: .; j_gene: TRBJ2-2; v_gene: TRBV7-9; CDR3aa: CASSLTGSGNTGELFF; CDR3nt: TGTGCCAGCAGCTTAACTGGTAGCGGTAACACCGGGGAGCTGTTTTTT
abundance: many; d_gene: TRBD1; j_gene: TRBJ1-4; v_gene: TRBV5-1; CDR3aa: CASSTTGTAAEKLFF; CDR3nt: TGCGCCAGCAGCACGACCGGGACAGCGGCTGAAAAACTGTTTTTT
abundance: many; d_gene: .; j_gene: TRBJ1-6; v_gene: TRBV27; CDR3aa: CASSARMSSYNSPLHF; CDR3nt: TGTGCCAGCAGTGCTCGAATGAGCTCCTATAATTCACCCCTCCACTTT
abundance: many; d_gene: TRBD2; j_gene: TRBJ2-7; v_gene: TRBV28; CDR3aa: CASSFGRETSGLEQYF; CDR3nt: TGTGCCAGCAGTTTCGGTCGAGAAACTAGCGGGCTCGAGCAGTACTTC
abundance: many; d_gene: TRBD1; j_gene: TRBJ1-1; v_gene: TRBV5-5; CDR3aa: CASSYATGAMNTEAFF; CDR3nt: TGTGCCAGCAGCTATGCGACAGGGGCGATGAACACTGAAGCTTTCTTT
abundance: many; d_gene: TRBD2; j_gene: TRBJ2-1; v_gene: TRBV28; CDR3aa: CASRRSGGTHEQFF; CDR3nt: TGTGCCAGCAGAAGGAGCGGGGGGACCCATGAGCAGTTCTTC
abundance: many; d_gene: .; j_gene: TRBJ1-1; v_gene: TRBV6-1; CDR3aa: CASSVTRGNTEAFF; CDR3nt: TGTGCCAGCAGTGTTACCCGCGGGAACACTGAAGCTTTCTTT
abundance: many; d_gene: .; j_gene: TRBJ1-2; v_gene: TRBV20-1; CDR3aa: CSATHGVNYGYTF; CDR3nt: TGCAGTGCTACCCATGGGGTTAACTATGGCTACACCTTC
abundance: .; d_gene: TRBD2; j_gene: TRBJ2-3; v_gene: TRBV30; CDR3aa: CAWTIAGASTDTQYF; CDR3nt: TGTGCCTGGACAATAGCGGGAGCTAGCACAGATACGCAGTATTTT
abundance: many; d_gene: TRBD2; j_gene: TRBJ2-1; v_gene: TRBV2; CDR3aa: CASSEPKSGGNYNEQFF; CDR3nt: TGTGCCAGCAGTGAACCTAAGAGCGGGGGTAACTACAATGAGCAGTTCTTC
abundance: .; d_gene: TRBD2; j_gene: TRBJ2-7; v_gene: TRBV4-1; CDR3aa: CASSQEGLGYEQYF; CDR3nt: TGCGCCAGCAGCCAAGAGGGACTAGGCTACGAGCAGTACTTC
abundance: many; d_gene: .; j_gene: TRBJ1-1; v_gene: TRBV6-4; CDR3aa: CASSDSGTANTEAFF; CDR3nt: TGTGCCAGCAGTGACTCTGGCACCGCGAACACTGAAGCTTTCTTT
abundance: few; d_gene: .; j_gene: TRBJ2-1; v_gene: TRBV5-1; CDR3aa: CASSRSGTESYNEQFF; CDR3nt: TGCGCCAGCAGCCGGTCCGGGACGGAATCCTACAATGAGCAGTTCTTC
abundance: many; d_gene: TRBD2; j_gene: TRBJ2-3; v_gene: TRBV20-1; CDR3aa: CSARLASGVTDTQYF; CDR3nt: TGCAGTGCTAGATTGGCTAGCGGGGTTACAGATACGCAGTATTTT
abundance: many; d_gene: .; j_gene: TRBJ2-2; v_gene: TRBV5-1; CDR3aa: CASRQRYPQGGGELFF; CDR3nt: TGCGCCAGCAGACAGAGATATCCTCAGGGCGGCGGGGAGCTGTTTTTT
abundance: .; d_gene: TRBD1; j_gene: TRBJ1-5; v_gene: TRBV5-8; CDR3aa: CASSYRGLRGNQPQHF; CDR3nt: TGTGCCAGCAGCTACAGGGGGCTTAGAGGCAATCAGCCCCAGCATTTT
abundance: .; d_gene: TRBD1; j_gene: TRBJ2-7; v_gene: TRBV5-1; CDR3aa: CASSWGPGQGREQYF; CDR3nt: TGCGCCAGCAGCTGGGGCCCGGGACAGGGAAGAGAGCAGTACTTC
abundance: many; d_gene: .; j_gene: TRBJ2-1; v_gene: TRBV24-1; CDR3aa: CATSPLTSERNEQFF; CDR3nt: TGTGCCACCAGTCCCCTGACCAGCGAGAGGAATGAGCAGTTCTTC
abundance: many; d_gene: .; j_gene: TRBJ2-6; v_gene: TRBV2; CDR3aa: CASRQDTSHSGANVLTF; CDR3nt: TGTGCCAGCCGACAGGACACATCGCACTCTGGGGCCAACGTCCTGACTTTC
abundance: few; d_gene: .; j_gene: TRBJ2-7; v_gene: TRBV20-1; CDR3aa: CSARPDRTLYEQYF; CDR3nt: TGCAGTGCTAGACCCGACAGGACCCTCTACGAGCAGTACTTC
abundance: .; d_gene: .; j_gene: TRBJ2-1; v_gene: TRBV5-4; CDR3aa: CASLWDSNVNEQFF; CDR3nt: TGTGCCAGCTTGTGGGACTCCAACGTCAATGAGCAGTTCTTC
abundance: few; d_gene: .; j_gene: TRBJ1-2; v_gene: TRBV28; CDR3aa: CASSLPTPSSYGYTF; CDR3nt: TGTGCCAGCAGTTTACCGACACCTAGTAGCTATGGCTACACCTTC